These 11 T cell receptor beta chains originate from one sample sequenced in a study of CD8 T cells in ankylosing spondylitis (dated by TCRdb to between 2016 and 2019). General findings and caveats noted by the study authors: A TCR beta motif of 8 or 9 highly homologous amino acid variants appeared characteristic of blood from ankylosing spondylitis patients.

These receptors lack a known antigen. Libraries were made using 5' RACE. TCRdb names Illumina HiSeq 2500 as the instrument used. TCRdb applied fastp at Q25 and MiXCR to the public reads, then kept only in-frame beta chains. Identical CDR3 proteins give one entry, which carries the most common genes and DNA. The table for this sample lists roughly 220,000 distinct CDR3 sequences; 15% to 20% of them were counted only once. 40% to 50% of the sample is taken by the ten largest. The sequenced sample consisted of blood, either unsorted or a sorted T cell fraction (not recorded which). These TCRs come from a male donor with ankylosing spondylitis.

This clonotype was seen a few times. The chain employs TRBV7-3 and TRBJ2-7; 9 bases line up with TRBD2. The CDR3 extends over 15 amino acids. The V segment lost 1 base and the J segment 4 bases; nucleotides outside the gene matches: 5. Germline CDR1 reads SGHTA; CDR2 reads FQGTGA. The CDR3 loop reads CASSLSAGGGYEQYF. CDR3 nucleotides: TGTGCCAGCAGCTTAAGTGCGGGAGGGGGATACGAGCAGTACTTC. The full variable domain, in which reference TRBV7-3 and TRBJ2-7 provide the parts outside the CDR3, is GAGVSQTPSNKVTEKGKYVELRCDPISGHTALYWYRQSLGQGPEFLIYFQGTGAADDSGLPNDRFFAVRPEGSVSTLKIQRTERGDSAVYLCASSLSAGGGYEQYFGPGTRLTVT.

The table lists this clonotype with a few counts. CDR3 DNA: TGTGCCAGCAGCCAGACCAGCGATGGGCGAGAAAAACTGTTTTTT. It yields the protein CASSQTSDGREKLFF. The chain uses TRBV4-2 and TRBJ1-4; D remains ambiguous. The CDR3 contains 15 residues. In germline, CDR1 is LGHNA, CDR2 YNFKEQ. Trimming stripped 3 bases from V and 8 bases from J, with 16 bases between.

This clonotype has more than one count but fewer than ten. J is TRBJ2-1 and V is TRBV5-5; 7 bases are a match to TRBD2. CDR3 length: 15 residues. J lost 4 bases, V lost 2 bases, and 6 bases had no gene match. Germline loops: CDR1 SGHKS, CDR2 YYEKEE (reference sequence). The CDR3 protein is CASSFVGGIYNEQFF. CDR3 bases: TGTGCCAGCAGCTTTGTGGGGGGGATATACAATGAGCAGTTCTTC.

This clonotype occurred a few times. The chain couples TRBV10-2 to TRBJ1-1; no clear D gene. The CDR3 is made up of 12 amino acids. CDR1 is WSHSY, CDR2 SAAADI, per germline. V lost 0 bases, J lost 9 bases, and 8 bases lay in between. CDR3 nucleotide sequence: TGCGCCAGCAGTGAGTCGGTATTGAAAGCTTTCTTT. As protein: CASSESVLKAFF.

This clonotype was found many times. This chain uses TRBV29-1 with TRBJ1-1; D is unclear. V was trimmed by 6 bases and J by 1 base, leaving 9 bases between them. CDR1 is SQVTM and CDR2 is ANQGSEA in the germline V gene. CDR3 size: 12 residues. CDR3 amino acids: CSVSPGNTEAFF. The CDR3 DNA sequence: TGCAGCGTAAGCCCGGGGAACACTGAAGCTTTCTTT.

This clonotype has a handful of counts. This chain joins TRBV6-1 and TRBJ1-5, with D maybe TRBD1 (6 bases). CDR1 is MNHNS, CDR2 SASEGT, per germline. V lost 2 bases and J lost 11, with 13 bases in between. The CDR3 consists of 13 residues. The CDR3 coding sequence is TGTGCCAGCAGTGAAACCGGACAGACCGCCCAGCATTTT. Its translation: CASSETGQTAQHF.

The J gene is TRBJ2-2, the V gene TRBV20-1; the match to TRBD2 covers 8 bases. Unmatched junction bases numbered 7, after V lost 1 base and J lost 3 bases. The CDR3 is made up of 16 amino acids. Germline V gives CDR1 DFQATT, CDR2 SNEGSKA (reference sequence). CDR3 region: CSARASGPSDTGELFF. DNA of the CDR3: TGCAGTGCTAGAGCTAGCGGGCCCTCGGACACCGGGGAGCTGTTTTTT.

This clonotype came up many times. In DNA, the CDR3 is TGTGCCAGCAGCCAAGACATGCCCCCCAATGAGCAGTTCTTC. The encoded protein is CASSQDMPPNEQFF. The V call is TRBV4-2, the J call TRBJ2-1; no reliable D call. V dropped 0 bases and J dropped 6 bases, with 9 bases sitting between them. The CDR3 extends over 14 amino acids. CDR1 and CDR2 from the germline V gene are LGHNA and YNFKEQ.

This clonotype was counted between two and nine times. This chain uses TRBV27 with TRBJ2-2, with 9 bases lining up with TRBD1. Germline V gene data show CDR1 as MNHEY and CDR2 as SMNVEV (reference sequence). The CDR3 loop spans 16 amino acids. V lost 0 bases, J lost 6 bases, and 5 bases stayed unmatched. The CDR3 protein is CASSLSGTGYSGELFF. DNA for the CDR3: TGTGCCAGCAGTTTATCCGGGACAGGGTACTCCGGGGAGCTGTTTTTT.

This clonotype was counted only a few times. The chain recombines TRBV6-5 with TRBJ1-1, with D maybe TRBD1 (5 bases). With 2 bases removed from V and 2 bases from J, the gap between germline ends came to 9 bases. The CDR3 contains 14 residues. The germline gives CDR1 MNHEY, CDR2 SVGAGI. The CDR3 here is CASSYGRVNTEAFF. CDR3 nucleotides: TGTGCCAGCAGTTACGGCAGGGTTAACACTGAAGCTTTCTTT.

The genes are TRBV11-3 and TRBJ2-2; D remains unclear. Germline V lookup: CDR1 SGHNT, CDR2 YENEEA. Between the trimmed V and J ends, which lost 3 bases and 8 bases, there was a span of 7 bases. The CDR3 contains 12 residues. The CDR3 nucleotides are TGTGCCAGCAGCTTTGATGGAGGGGAGCTGTTTTTT. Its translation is CASSFDGGELFF.